This entry features one T cell receptor (beta chain) sequence. Its matching antigen is unknown. The sample is drawn from a study of OX40 agonist ivuxolimab in advanced cancers. As for the study in general: Clinicians treated patients with ivuxolimab, an agonistic anti-OX40 (CD134) antibody. Dose-escalation patients suffered from hepatocellular carcinoma, melanoma, renal cell or head and neck cancer. Patients were about 83% male with ages roughly 23 to 85, mean 60. The study, taken as a whole, reports: CD4+ and CD8+ blood T cells expanded clonally by week 6 at 0.1 to 3.0 mg/kg.

The assay was immunoSEQ multiplex PCR, and TCRdb's table has in-frame clones only and misses some. The table has about 90,000 clones, about nine tenths seen once. This clonotype originated in an adult with an advanced solid tumor such as melanoma, head and neck, liver or kidney cancer. Specimen: CD4+ or CD8+ T cells sorted from blood, collected in a trial of the OX40 agonist ivuxolimab.

The CDR3 reads CASSPFGTANTEAFF. CDR3 bases: TGTGCCAGCTCACCCTTCGGGACAGCGAACACTGAAGCTTTCTTT. This chain links TRBV18 with TRBJ1-1, with 7 bases aligning to TRBD1. J was trimmed by 1 base and V by 3 bases; bases with no gene match: 5. Germline V gene sequence: CDR1 KGHSH, CDR2 LQKENI. The CDR3 has 15 residues.